This T cell receptor (beta chain) is from a study of OX40 agonist ivuxolimab in advanced cancers. Profiled with immunoSEQ multiplex PCR; TCRdb holds only in-frame clones, not every one. The table has tens of thousands of clones, about nine tenths seen once; the top ten hold just over 14%. Germline assignment: CDR1 SGHVS and CDR2 FNYEAQ. The CDR3 runs 14 residues. V was pared by 0 bases and J by 7 bases, with 9 bases between. This TCR was recovered from an adult with an advanced solid tumor such as melanoma, head and neck, liver or kidney cancer. Here the sequenced sample was CD4+ or CD8+ T cells sorted from blood, taken in a trial of the OX40 agonist ivuxolimab. The chain recombines TRBV7-6 with TRBJ2-2; D tentatively reads TRBD1 or TRBD2 (5 bases each). The CDR3 here is CASSLAGEHGELFF. In DNA form, the CDR3 reads TGTGCCAGCAGCTTAGCGGGGGAGCACGGGGAGCTGTTTTTT.